Each of the 11 T cell receptor beta chains below was sequenced from the same sample in a study of T-cell reconstitution after alpha-beta-depleted transplantation in children. TCRbeta library construction was performed incorporating unique molecular identifiers. MiXCR was run by TCRdb on the PCR reads, yielding one entry per CDR3 protein. The sample lists fewer than 700,000 distinct CDR3 sequences; approximately 13% were seen once. Specimen: PBMCs, mostly from graft donor cells, collected 360 days after TCRalphabeta/CD19-depleted stem cell transplant. All receptors come from a male patient under 18 who had a stem cell transplant for acute myeloid leukemia, so the T cells may come from the graft donor.

V usage is TRBV7-9 and J usage is TRBJ2-5; TRBD2 agrees at 7 bases. CDR1 SEHNR and CDR2 FQNEAQ come from the germline V gene (reference sequence). Germline trimming cut 4 bases from V and 1 base from J; bases unmatched to any gene: 6. The CDR3 covers 15 residues. CDR3 nucleotide sequence: TGTGCCAGCAGCTGGTCTAGCGGAGCCCAAGAGACCCAGTACTTC. This encodes CASSWSSGAQETQYF. The entire variable domain, with the rest obtained from reference TRBV7-9 and TRBJ2-5, is as follows: DTGVSQNPRHKITKRGQNVTFRCDPISEHNRLYWYRQTLGQGPEFLTYFQNEAQLEKSRLLSDRFSAERPKGSFSTLEIQRTEQGDSAMYLCASSWSSGAQETQYFGPGTRLLVL.

This clonotype has just a few counts. The genes are TRBV7-6 and TRBJ2-2; D unresolved. The CDR3 is 15 residues long. The germline V and J ends were trimmed by 2 bases and 3 bases, with 10 bases remaining between them. CDR1 and CDR2 from the germline V gene are SGHVS and FNYEAQ. In nucleotides, the CDR3 is TGTGCCAGCAGCTTAAGTGGTCGAGACACCGGGGAGCTGTTTTTT. This sequence encodes CASSLSGRDTGELFF.

Only a few counts were recorded for this clonotype. V usage is TRBV5-1 and J usage is TRBJ2-2; no firm D call. Trimming took 1 base from V and 1 from J, leaving 11 bases between them. The CDR3 is 16 amino acids. Germline lookup yields CDR1 SGHRS and CDR2 YFSETQ. In DNA form, the CDR3 reads TGCGCCAGCAGCTTGAGGCCGGGCAGGAACACCGGGGAGCTGTTTTTT. This codes for CASSLRPGRNTGELFF.

The chain links TRBV4-3 to TRBJ2-6, with D possibly being TRBD1 or TRBD2 (5 bases each). The CDR3 loop spans 16 amino acids. The germline gives CDR1 LGHNA, CDR2 YSLEER. Trimming removed 4 bases from V and 0 bases from J, with 10 bases in between. The CDR3 region has the DNA TGCGCCAGCAGCCTGGGACCGCACTCTGGGGCCAACGTCCTGACTTTC. Translated: CASSLGPHSGANVLTF.

This clonotype came up many times. The rearrangement uses TRBV7-6 and TRBJ2-2, with 7 bases that match TRBD1. The CDR3 covers 12 residues. The junction had 4 bases not matched to a gene; V was cut back by 5 bases and J by 10 bases. The germline V gene encodes CDR1 SGHVS and CDR2 FNYEAQ. CDR3 in DNA: TGTGCCAGCAGCCGAACAGGGGCGGAGCTGTTTTTT. Translating it yields CASSRTGAELFF.

The chain uses TRBV28 and TRBJ1-6; TRBD1 aligns across 8 bases. This CDR3 is 14 amino acids long. Per the germline V gene, CDR1 is MDHEN and CDR2 is SYDVKM. J lost 11 bases, V lost 6 bases, and 9 bases had no gene match. CDR3 nucleotides: TGTGCCAGCAGGCTCCGGGACAGGAGAACACCCCTCCACTTT. Its translation: CASRLRDRRTPLHF.

This rearrangement joins TRBV3-1 to TRBJ2-7; TRBD2 is a possible D gene (6 bases). This CDR3 region has 17 residues. Germline V CDR1 and CDR2: LGHDT, YNNKEL (reference sequence). The ends were cut back, 2 bases at V and 4 bases at J, with 21 bases in the middle. The CDR3 spells CASSQPHSPRDRYEQYF. In DNA form, the CDR3 reads TGTGCCAGCAGCCAACCCCACTCTCCGCGGGACCGATACGAGCAGTACTTC.

This clonotype was counted between two and nine times. The J gene is TRBJ2-4, the V gene TRBV25-1, with a possible D match to TRBD1 (6 bases). Per germline, CDR1 MGHDK and CDR2 SYGVNS. V was pared by 5 bases and J by 6 bases, with 14 bases between. CDR3 length: 14 residues. The CDR3 coding sequence is TGTGCCAGCAGTAAGACAGGTCGAAGAAACATTCAGTACTTC. This translates into CASSKTGRRNIQYF.

This clonotype appeared many times. The chain links TRBV7-9 to TRBJ1-1, with no clear D. Germline lookup yields CDR1 SEHNR and CDR2 FQNEAQ (reference sequence). The CDR3 is made up of 16 amino acids. Trimming took 5 bases from V and 7 from J, leaving 23 bases between them. The CDR3 bases are TGTGCCAGCAGCCTTCTCAGGCCTTTCGGCAGCCTTGAAGCTTTCTTT. This encodes CASSLLRPFGSLEAFF.

This clonotype has only a few counts. The chain is built from TRBV5-8 and TRBJ2-1; 11 bases are shared with TRBD2. V shed 4 bases, J shed 5 bases, and the junction held 5 bases outside the gene matches. The CDR3 is made up of 15 amino acids. CDR1 and CDR2 from the germline V gene are SGHTS and YDEGEE. CDR3 loop: CASSALAGEDNEQFF. Here the CDR3 DNA reads TGTGCCAGCAGCGCACTAGCGGGAGAAGACAATGAGCAGTTCTTC. The full variable domain, completed using reference TRBV5-8 and TRBJ2-1, is EAGVTQSPTHLIKTRGQQATLRCSPISGHTSVYWYQQALGLGLQFLLWYDEGEERNRGNFPPRFSGRQFPNYSSELNVNALELEDSALYLCASSALAGEDNEQFFGPGTRLTVL.

This clonotype was found a few times. The V call is TRBV7-8, the J call TRBJ1-1, with no clear D. Germline V gives CDR1 SGHVS, CDR2 FQNEAQ. There are 16 residues in the CDR3. V lost 4 bases and J 6 bases, leaving 21 bases between the germline ends. CDR3 DNA sequence: TGTGCCAGCAGCTCGAGAGGGCGATCCCAGGTGGCTGAAGCTTTCTTT. Protein product: CASSSRGRSQVAEAFF.